A single sample gave rise to the 7 T cell receptor beta chains below, sequenced in a study of molecular identifiers for immune sequencing clone quantification. Using its own MiXCR run on the PCR reads, TCRdb lists one record per CDR3 protein. The sample includes more than 450,000 distinct CDR3 sequences, about a fifth of them seen just once. The sample taken for sequencing was naive CD8+ T cells from blood, with Jurkat cell RNA spiked in. Subset reported: FACS-sorted CD8+CD4-CCR7+CD45RA+ naive T cells. Every receptor here comes from a human donor in good health. Some libraries in this study had Jurkat cell RNA spiked in.

With regard to this clonotype: A clone one base away is much larger, so this may be a read error. The chain recombines TRBV10-3 with TRBJ2-7, with D unclear. Germline CDR1 and CDR2: ENHRY and SYGVKD. CDR3 length: 14 amino acids. The DNA of the CDR3 is TGTGCCATCAGTGCGGACGGTGGAACCTACGATCAGTACTTC. It is translated as CAISADGGTYDQYF.

This clonotype showed up just a few times. The rearrangement joins TRBV4-1 to TRBJ1-4; D not resolved. Trimming took 0 bases from V and 8 from J, leaving 7 bases between them. The CDR3 consists of 13 residues. Germline assignment: CDR1 MGHRA and CDR2 YSYEKL. The CDR3 nucleotides read TGCGCCAGCAGCCAAGATTGCAGGGAAAAACTGTTTTTT. It is translated as CASSQDCREKLFF.

This clonotype showed up just a few times. The chain has TRBV4-2 and TRBJ2-5; 10 bases are shared with TRBD1. Germline lookup yields CDR1 LGHNA and CDR2 YNFKEQ. Trimming at V came to 0 bases and at J to 2 bases, leaving 3 bases not matched to a gene. This CDR3 spans 16 amino acids. CDR3 amino acids: CASSQDGTGVQETQYF. Written as DNA, the CDR3 is TGTGCCAGCAGCCAAGACGGGACAGGGGTACAAGAGACCCAGTACTTC.

This sequence joins TRBV6-5 and TRBJ2-2; no clear D. CDR1 is MNHEY and CDR2 is SVGAGI in the germline V gene. V gave up 0 bases and J gave up 9 bases, with 17 bases separating them. The CDR3 extends over 16 amino acids. DNA of the CDR3: TGTGCCAGCAGTTACTCGTTGTACAGCAATACCAGGGAGCTGTTTTTT. This translates into CASSYSLYSNTRELFF.

Details on this clonotype: A much larger clone is a single base away; this may be a read error. The rearrangement joins TRBV5-1 to TRBJ1-1; the D gene is possibly TRBD1 (5 bases). The CDR3 extends over 14 amino acids. V dropped 3 bases and J dropped 3 bases, with 12 bases sitting between them. CDR1 and CDR2 (germline): SGHRS, YFSETQ. The DNA for the CDR3 is TGCGCCAGCAGCTCGACAGTTGTTGACACTGAAGCTTTCTTT. As protein: CASSSTVVDTEAFF.

The V call is TRBV7-6, the J call TRBJ2-1, with a possible D match to TRBD2 (7 bases). Between the trimmed V and J ends, which lost 0 bases and 8 bases, there was a span of 11 bases. Germline CDR1 and CDR2: SGHVS and FNYEAQ. The CDR3 spans 14 residues. CDR3 residues: CASSLAGGLDEQFF. The CDR3 coding sequence is TGTGCCAGCAGCTTAGCGGGGGGGCTGGATGAGCAGTTCTTC.

A remark on this clonotype: A much larger clonotype is one base distant, so this may be a read error. No conserved phenylalanine or tryptophan ends this CDR3, so it is likely a read error. Written as DNA, the CDR3 is TGTGCCAGCAGCCCCAGGGGAGGGGCAGCTTTCTCT. Residues: CASSPRGGAAFS. The chain is built from TRBV12-3 or TRBV12-4 and TRBJ1-1; tentatively, D is TRBD1 (6 bases). V was pared by 6 bases and J by 10 bases, with 15 bases between. This CDR3 comprises 12 residues.